This T cell receptor beta chain stems from a study of blood T cell repertoires in COVID-19. The table came from immunoSEQ multiplex PCR; TCRdb's copy has only in-frame clones and leaves some out. Of around 75,000 clones detected, about 80% appear once; the ten largest clones hold about an eighth. From germline, CDR1 is MGHRA and CDR2 YSYEKL. After removal of 5 bases from V and 2 bases from J, the junction contained 23 bases not matched to a gene. CDR3 length: 21 residues. The specimen was peripheral blood. This sequence was found in a man aged 50-60 years with COVID-19, enrolled during active disease. This chain joins TRBV4-1 and TRBJ2-2, with TRBD1 matching over 7 bases. CDR3 DNA: TGCGCCAGCAGCGGACGACCGGGACAGATAATAAAAAGCGGTAACACCGGGGAGCTGTTTTTT. Translating gives CASSGRPGQIIKSGNTGELFF.